Each of the 27 T cell receptor beta chains below was sequenced from the same sample in a study of T cells after yellow fever vaccination. Via MiXCR, TCRdb re-called the 5' RACE reads, giving one row per CDR3 protein. The sample holds a few hundred thousand distinct CDR3 sequences; approximately 4% are singletons and the top ten take around 23%. The sample in question was PBMCs, obtained 5 days after the yellow fever booster vaccination. These receptors came from a man younger than 35 who received the YFV17D yellow fever vaccine.

This clonotype was counted many times. The CDR3 nucleotides read TGTGCCAGCAGCCCCCTGGGGCACGGGAGCAAAAACATTCAGTACTTC. Protein product: CASSPLGHGSKNIQYF. This sequence joins TRBV5-8 and TRBJ2-4; D is perhaps TRBD2 (6 bases). Germline values: CDR1 SGHTS, CDR2 YDEGEE. V dropped 4 bases and J dropped 3 bases, with 17 bases sitting between them. This CDR3 region has 16 residues.

This clonotype turned up a few times. This chain joins TRBV20-1 and TRBJ2-4, with D tentatively TRBD2 (6 bases). V was trimmed by 3 bases and J by 2 bases, leaving 8 bases between them. The CDR3 consists of 13 residues. Germline CDR1 reads DFQATT; CDR2 reads SNEGSKA (reference sequence). CDR3 protein: CSASRDSKNIQYF. DNA for the CDR3: TGCAGTGCTAGCAGGGACTCCAAAAACATTCAGTACTTC.

Written as DNA, the CDR3 is TGCAGCGTTGCACGGGGGGCGGGCGAGCAGTACTTC. It specifies CSVARGAGEQYF. This rearrangement joins TRBV29-1 to TRBJ2-7; the D gene is possibly TRBD2 (7 bases). V lost 4 bases and J lost 6, with 13 bases in between. Germline lookup yields CDR1 SQVTM and CDR2 ANQGSEA. The CDR3 contains 12 residues.

This clonotype was observed many times. The chain has TRBV19 and TRBJ1-2; a weak D match, TRBD1 (5 bases). V was clipped by 5 bases and J by 7 bases, with 14 bases between them. Germline V gene data show CDR1 as LNHDA and CDR2 as SQIVND (reference sequence). This CDR3 is 13 amino acids long. The CDR3 spells CASSVFEDSGYTF. CDR3 DNA: TGTGCCAGTAGTGTTTTCGAAGACAGTGGCTACACCTTC.

The chain links TRBV5-1 to TRBJ1-1; D call uncertain. Trimming stripped 2 bases from V and 3 bases from J, with 11 bases between. There are 14 residues in the CDR3. Germline CDR1 is SGHRS and CDR2 is YFSETQ. The DNA for the CDR3 is TGCGCCAGCAGCTTCATAGACCGAGACACTGAAGCTTTCTTT. Translated, it gives CASSFIDRDTEAFF.

This clonotype was seen more than once but under ten times. The V call is TRBV30, the J call TRBJ2-7; D call uncertain. The V gene lost 2 bases and the J gene lost 5 bases, with 7 bases spanning the gap. The CDR3 runs 11 residues. Germline V gene data show CDR1 as GTSNPN and CDR2 as SVGIG (reference sequence). CDR3 sequence: CAWSQVHEQYF. DNA for the CDR3: TGTGCCTGGAGTCAGGTGCACGAGCAGTACTTC.

V and J are TRBV5-4 and TRBJ1-2; D unresolved. CDR3 length: 12 residues. V was pared by 5 bases and J by 2 bases, with 7 bases between. Germline assignment: CDR1 SGHNT and CDR2 YYREEE (reference sequence). The CDR3 loop is CASRHENYGYTF. In DNA form, the CDR3 reads TGTGCCAGCAGACACGAAAACTATGGCTACACCTTC. Variable domain in full (rest from reference TRBV5-4 and TRBJ1-2): ETGVTQSPTHLIKTRGQQVTLRCSSQSGHNTVSWYQQALGQGPQFIFQYYREEENGRGNFPPRFSGLQFPNYSSELNVNALELDDSALYLCASRHENYGYTFGSGTRLTVV.

This clonotype was counted many times. The V call is TRBV12-3 or TRBV12-4, the J call TRBJ2-5, with a tentative D call TRBD1 (6 bases). V lost 7 bases and J 3 bases, leaving 9 bases between the germline ends. CDR3 length equals 12 residues. The CDR3 loop is CASTAGEETQYF. Written as DNA, the CDR3 is TGTGCCAGCACCGCAGGGGAAGAGACCCAGTACTTC.

This clonotype was observed a few times. The gene calls are TRBV4-3 and TRBJ1-3; D might be TRBD1 (6 bases). The germline V gene encodes CDR1 LGHNA and CDR2 YSLEER. The CDR3 is made up of 19 amino acids. Between the trimmed V and J ends, which lost 1 base and 3 bases, there was a span of 22 bases. CDR3 sequence: CASSQVPGQSGASGNTIYF. Here the CDR3 DNA reads TGCGCCAGCAGCCAAGTTCCGGGACAATCTGGGGCGAGTGGAAACACCATATATTTT.

This clonotype was observed a few times. The chain carries TRBV12-3 or TRBV12-4 and TRBJ2-3, with TRBD2 matching over 8 bases. Trimming cost V 5 bases and J 0 bases; bases outside gene matches: 4. The CDR3 length is 15 residues. The DNA for the CDR3 is TGTGCCAGCAGTCGGACTAGCCTTAGCACAGATACGCAGTATTTT. It is translated as CASSRTSLSTDTQYF.

CDR3 loop: CASSKPAGPPYEQYV. The CDR3 DNA reads as TGTGCCAGCAGCAAACCAGCGGGACCACCCTACGAGCAGTACGTC. The rearrangement uses TRBV21-1 and TRBJ2-7; the table names TRBD2, a call not compared with the DNA. TRBV21-1 corresponds to a pseudogene. This CDR3 contains 15 residues.

This chain links TRBV3-1 with TRBJ2-5; TRBD2 aligns across 8 bases. V gave up 0 bases and J gave up 2 bases; unmatched junction bases: 8. CDR3 length: 17 amino acids. Germline assignment: CDR1 LGHDT and CDR2 YNNKEL (reference sequence). The CDR3 nucleotides read TGTGCCAGCAGCCAAGATAAGACGGGGGGGCCTCAAGAGACCCAGTACTTC. Translating gives CASSQDKTGGPQETQYF.

This clonotype was seen many times. The rearrangement links TRBV5-1 to TRBJ2-1; 14 bases agree with TRBD2. Germline-derived CDR1 and CDR2 are SGHRS and YFSETQ. Losses at the gene ends were 4 bases for V and 9 bases for J; bases not matched to a gene: 15. This CDR3 comprises 18 residues. CDR3 region: CASSLTGTSGGGLREQFF. The CDR3 coding sequence is TGCGCCAGCAGCCTTACCGGGACTAGCGGGGGTGGTCTCCGTGAGCAGTTCTTC.

The sample holds many counts of this clonotype. The chain has TRBV18 and TRBJ2-5; D remains unclear. Trimming removed 4 bases from V and 0 bases from J, with 12 bases in between. The CDR3 is 15 residues long. Germline V gives CDR1 KGHSH, CDR2 LQKENI. The DNA of the CDR3 is TGTGCCAGCTCACTCATAATAACCAACCAAGAGACCCAGTACTTC. Its translation: CASSLIITNQETQYF.

This clonotype has more than one count but fewer than ten. The V call is TRBV6-5, the J call TRBJ2-2; D tentatively reads TRBD1 or TRBD2 (5 bases each). Germline V lookup: CDR1 MNHEY, CDR2 SVGAGI. The length of the CDR3 is 17 residues. Trimming pared 5 bases from V and 0 bases from J, leaving 16 bases between. The DNA for the CDR3 is TGTGCCAGCAGTCCCGGGCAGGGAGAAGCGAACACCGGGGAGCTGTTTTTT. It specifies CASSPGQGEANTGELFF.

This clonotype was found a few times. The chain has TRBV9 and TRBJ1-6, with D unresolved. The CDR3 loop spans 13 amino acids. Germline V lookup: CDR1 SGDLS, CDR2 YYNGEE. Trimming took 0 bases from V and 5 from J, leaving 3 bases between them. Written as DNA, the CDR3 is TGTGCCAGCAGCGTAGCCCATAATTCACCCCTCCACTTT. The encoded protein is CASSVAHNSPLHF.

This chain uses TRBV24-1 with TRBJ2-3; tentative D call: TRBD1 (5 bases). CDR1 and CDR2 from the germline V gene are KGHDR and SFDVKD. The CDR3 is made up of 18 amino acids. V gave up 4 bases and J gave up 1 base, with 20 bases separating them. CDR3 bases: TGTGCCACCAGTGACTCACAGGTAGGGGCTTGGGGCACAGATACGCAGTATTTT. This encodes CATSDSQVGAWGTDTQYF.

The J gene is TRBJ2-5, the V gene TRBV20-1; TRBD2 matches at 11 bases. The CDR3 contains 14 residues. Germline V lookup: CDR1 DFQATT, CDR2 SNEGSKA (reference sequence). V lost 3 bases to trimming and J lost 5 bases; unmatched junction nucleotides: 5. The chain's CDR3 is CSASSGGAGETQYF. For the CDR3, the DNA is TGCAGTGCTAGTAGCGGGGGGGCTGGTGAGACCCAGTACTTC.

This clonotype occurred a few times. V usage is TRBV9 and J usage is TRBJ1-2; D unresolved. This CDR3 comprises 13 residues. The germline CDR1 and CDR2 sequences are SGDLS and YYNGEE. The V end was cut by 0 bases, the J end by 7 bases, with 10 bases between. CDR3 nucleotide sequence: TGTGCCAGCAGCGTAGACAGTGCCGCTGGCTACACCTTC. Protein product: CASSVDSAAGYTF.

This clonotype appeared a few times. The chain uses TRBV5-1 and TRBJ1-2; no firm D call. The germline V and J ends were trimmed by 5 bases and 1 base, with 12 bases remaining between them. The CDR3 totals 14 residues. CDR1 is SGHRS, CDR2 YFSETQ, per germline. This CDR3 is CASRVYGLNYGYTF. CDR3 DNA: TGCGCCAGCAGAGTTTATGGCCTTAACTATGGCTACACCTTC.

Ten or more counts support this clonotype. This chain connects TRBV11-2 to TRBJ2-3; the D is unclear. Germline values: CDR1 SGHAT, CDR2 FQNNGV. The ends were cut back, 6 bases at V and 1 base at J, with 11 bases in the middle. The CDR3 spans 14 residues. The CDR3: CASSPTGGTDTQYF. In DNA form, the CDR3 reads TGTGCCAGCAGTCCAACCGGAGGCACAGATACGCAGTATTTT.

CDR3 sequence reads: CASSVSGDLRNEQFF. CDR3 in DNA: TGTGCCAGCAGCGTTAGCGGGGACCTTAGGAATGAGCAGTTCTTC. This rearrangement joins TRBV9 to TRBJ2-1; 8 nucleotides match TRBD2. Unmatched junction bases numbered 8, after V lost 2 bases and J lost 7 bases. In germline, CDR1 is SGDLS, CDR2 YYNGEE. CDR3 size: 15 residues.

The chain recombines TRBV10-1 with TRBJ2-7; possible D gene TRBD1, 5 bases. Trimming removed 3 bases at V and 2 bases at J, with 8 bases between. Germline values: CDR1 WNHNN, CDR2 SYGVQD (reference sequence). The CDR3 is 13 amino acids. CDR3 DNA sequence: TGCGCCAGCAGTGACTGGGGCCCCTACGAGCAGTACGTC. Translation gives CASSDWGPYEQYV.

CDR3 nucleotide sequence: TGTGCCAGCCAGACCGACAGGGGAGCTGAAGCTTTCTTT. Encoded protein: CASQTDRGAEAFF. The rearrangement uses TRBV19 and TRBJ1-1; TRBD1 agrees at 8 bases. CDR1 and CDR2 (germline): LNHDA, SQIVND (reference sequence). The CDR3 runs to 13 residues. With 9 bases clipped from V and 6 bases from J, the junction kept 9 bases outside the gene matches.

This clonotype was seen a handful of times. The rearrangement links TRBV18 to TRBJ1-1, with a weak D call TRBD1 (5 bases). From germline, CDR1 is KGHSH and CDR2 LQKENI. The CDR3 extends over 13 amino acids. Trimming shortened V by 6 bases and J by 4 bases, and 12 bases separated the two germline ends. CDR3 residues: CASSEGRITEAFF. The CDR3 bases are TGTGCCAGCTCGGAGGGGCGAATCACTGAAGCTTTCTTT.

The rearrangement links TRBV5-1 to TRBJ2-7; 7 bases align to TRBD1. Germline-derived CDR1 and CDR2 are SGHRS and YFSETQ. The J segment lost 7 bases and the V segment lost 2 bases, leaving 6 bases of the junction unmatched. This CDR3 has 13 residues. CDR3 in amino acids: CASSLEGAGEQYV. CDR3 coding DNA: TGCGCCAGCAGCTTAGAGGGGGCGGGTGAGCAGTACGTC.

The rearrangement joins TRBV5-1 to TRBJ1-1, with unresolved D. Trimming cost V 1 base and J 4 bases, with 11 bases left between them. Germline V gives CDR1 SGHRS, CDR2 YFSETQ. This CDR3 contains 14 residues. The CDR3: CASSLFSGSTEAFF. The CDR3 nucleotides are TGCGCCAGCAGCTTGTTCTCGGGCAGCACTGAAGCTTTCTTT.